This T cell receptor (beta chain) stems from a study of post-analysis software for immune sequencing data. V was pared by 3 bases and J by 5 bases, with 10 bases between. Per the germline V gene, CDR1 is SGHTA and CDR2 is FQGNSA. The CDR3 length is 13 residues. The TCR beta cDNA libraries carried unique molecular identifiers. MiXCR, run by TCRdb on the PCR reads, gives a single entry per CDR3 protein. Among under 650,000 distinct CDR3 sequences listed, 44% were seen once. Points on this clonotype: Antigen unknown.

Findings and caveats of the study: Multiple sclerosis patients had significantly lower normalized Chao1 diversity than controls. With TRBV5-6, TRBV5-1 and TRBV20-1 included, about five TRBV segments were more frequent in patients than in controls.

Material for sequencing was blood. The receptor's source is a girl aged 10 to 17 with multiple sclerosis. The rearrangement uses TRBV7-2 and TRBJ1-2; weak D call: TRBD1 (6 bases). The CDR3 nucleotides are TGTGCCAGCAGCTTTGACAGGAGTTATGGCTACACCTTC. It translates to CASSFDRSYGYTF.